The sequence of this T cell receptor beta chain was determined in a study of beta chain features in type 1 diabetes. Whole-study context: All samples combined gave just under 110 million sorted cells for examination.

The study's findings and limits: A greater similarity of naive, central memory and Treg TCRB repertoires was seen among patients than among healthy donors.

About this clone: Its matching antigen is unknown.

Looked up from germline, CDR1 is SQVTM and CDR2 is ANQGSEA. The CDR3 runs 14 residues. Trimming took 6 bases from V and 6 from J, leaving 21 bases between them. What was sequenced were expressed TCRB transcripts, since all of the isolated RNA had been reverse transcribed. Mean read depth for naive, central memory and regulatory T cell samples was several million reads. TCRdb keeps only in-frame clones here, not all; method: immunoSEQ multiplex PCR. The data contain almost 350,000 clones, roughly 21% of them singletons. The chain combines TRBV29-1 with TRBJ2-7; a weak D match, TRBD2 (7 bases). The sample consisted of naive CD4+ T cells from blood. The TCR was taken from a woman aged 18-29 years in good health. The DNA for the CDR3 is TGCAGCGTGGTCGGCGGGGGCCCAACACCCGAGCAGTACTTC. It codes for CSVVGGGPTPEQYF.